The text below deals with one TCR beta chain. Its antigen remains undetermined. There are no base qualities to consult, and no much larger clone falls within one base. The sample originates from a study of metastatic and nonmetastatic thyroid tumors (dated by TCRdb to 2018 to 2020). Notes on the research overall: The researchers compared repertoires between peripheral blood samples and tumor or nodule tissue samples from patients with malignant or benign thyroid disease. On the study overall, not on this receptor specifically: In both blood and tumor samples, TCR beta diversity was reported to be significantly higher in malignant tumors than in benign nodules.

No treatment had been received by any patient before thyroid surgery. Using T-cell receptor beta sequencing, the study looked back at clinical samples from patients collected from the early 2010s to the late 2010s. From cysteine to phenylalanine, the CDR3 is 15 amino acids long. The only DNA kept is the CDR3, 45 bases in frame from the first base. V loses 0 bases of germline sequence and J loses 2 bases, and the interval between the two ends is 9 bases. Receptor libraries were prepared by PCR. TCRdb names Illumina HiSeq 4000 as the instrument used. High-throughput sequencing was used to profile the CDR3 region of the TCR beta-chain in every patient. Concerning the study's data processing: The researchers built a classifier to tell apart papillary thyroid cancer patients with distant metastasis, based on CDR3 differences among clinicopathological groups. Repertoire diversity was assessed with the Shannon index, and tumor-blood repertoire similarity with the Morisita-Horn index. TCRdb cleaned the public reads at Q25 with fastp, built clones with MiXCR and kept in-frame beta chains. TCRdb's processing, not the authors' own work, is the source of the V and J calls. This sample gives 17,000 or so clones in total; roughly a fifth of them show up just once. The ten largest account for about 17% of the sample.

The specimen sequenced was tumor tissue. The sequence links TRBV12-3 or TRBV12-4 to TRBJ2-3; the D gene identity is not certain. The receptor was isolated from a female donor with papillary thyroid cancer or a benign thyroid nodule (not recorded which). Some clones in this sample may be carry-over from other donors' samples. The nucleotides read TGTGCCAGCAGTTTAGCAAGTGGTATCACAGATACGCAGTATTTT. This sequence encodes CASSLASGITDTQYF.